A selection of T cell receptor beta chains follows, all from one sample in a study of blood T cell repertoires in COVID-19. The method was immunoSEQ multiplex PCR; TCRdb's version includes in-frame clones alone and lacks a portion of them. The table lists hundreds of thousands of clones, around 87% of them singletons. Sequences were obtained from peripheral blood. The receptors originated from a woman aged 40 to 50 who had recovered from COVID-19. Both conserved end residues are part of each CDR3. Fields, in order: CDR3 DNA, CDR3 protein, V gene, clone size, J gene, D gene. A D gene is named only where the DNA matches it firmly. The size of a clone is reported for some rows only, either as once, few or many, or as a class for expanded clones.

cdr3_nt: TGCAGCGTTGCTTCAAGAGGCGAGCAGTACTTC
cdr3_aa: CSVASRGEQYF
v_call: TRBV29-1
clone_size: NA
j_call: TRBJ2-7
d_call: NA

cdr3_nt: TGTGCCAGCTCACCACCGCTTCCTAGCGGGACCACAGATACGCAGTATTTT
cdr3_aa: CASSPPLPSGTTDTQYF
v_call: TRBV18
clone_size: NA
j_call: TRBJ2-3
d_call: TRBD2

cdr3_nt: TGCAGCGTGGCCACCGGGGACATTCAGTACTTC
cdr3_aa: CSVATGDIQYF
v_call: TRBV29-1
clone_size: once
j_call: TRBJ2-4
d_call: NA

cdr3_nt: TGTGCCAGCAGCAAGGGGGCCCCTAACTATGGCTACACCTTC
cdr3_aa: CASSKGAPNYGYTF
v_call: TRBV6-6
clone_size: NA
j_call: TRBJ1-2
d_call: TRBD1

cdr3_nt: TGTGCCAGCAGGGGCCCTAACACAGATACGCAGTATTTT
cdr3_aa: CASRGPNTDTQYF
v_call: TRBV7-9
clone_size: once
j_call: TRBJ2-3
d_call: NA

cdr3_nt: TGTGCCAGCAGTGAATCCCAGAATTCACCCCTCCACTTT
cdr3_aa: CASSESQNSPLHF
v_call: TRBV6-1
clone_size: once
j_call: TRBJ1-6
d_call: NA

cdr3_nt: TGTGCCAGCAGTAGCTCGGACACGTCCTACGAGCAGTACTTC
cdr3_aa: CASSSSDTSYEQYF
v_call: TRBV6-5
clone_size: NA
j_call: TRBJ2-7
d_call: NA

cdr3_nt: TGTGCCAGCAGCTTTCGACAGGGGGCAAACTATGGCTACACCTTC
cdr3_aa: CASSFRQGANYGYTF
v_call: TRBV11-3
clone_size: NA
j_call: TRBJ1-2
d_call: TRBD1

cdr3_nt: TGCAGTGCTAGTCTACAGAACTATGGCTACACCTTC
cdr3_aa: CSASLQNYGYTF
v_call: TRBV20-1
clone_size: NA
j_call: TRBJ1-2
d_call: NA

cdr3_nt: TGCGCCAGCAGCTTGGATCCAGGGGCTAATAATTCACCCCTCCACTTT
cdr3_aa: CASSLDPGANNSPLHF
v_call: TRBV5-1
clone_size: NA
j_call: TRBJ1-6
d_call: NA

cdr3_nt: TGTGCCAGCAGTTACTCGAGGGGGGGAGACACTGAAGCTTTCTTT
cdr3_aa: CASSYSRGGDTEAFF
v_call: TRBV6-5
clone_size: NA
j_call: TRBJ1-1
d_call: NA

cdr3_nt: TGTGCCAGCAGCAAATCAAGAGAGAACACTGAAGCTTTCTTT
cdr3_aa: CASSKSRENTEAFF
v_call: TRBV9
clone_size: NA
j_call: TRBJ1-1
d_call: NA

cdr3_nt: TGTGCCAGCAGCTCCTTGGGGGCTCACAGGGCTAAGGACATTCAGTACTTC
cdr3_aa: CASSSLGAHRAKDIQYF
v_call: TRBV7-9
clone_size: NA
j_call: TRBJ2-4
d_call: NA

cdr3_nt: TGCGCCAGCAGGGACAGGGATCAGCCCCAGCATTTT
cdr3_aa: CASRDRDQPQHF
v_call: TRBV10-2
clone_size: NA
j_call: TRBJ1-5
d_call: TRBD1

cdr3_nt: TGTGCCAGCAGCCCCAGGTCGGAGGGCGGAGAAGAAAAGAACACTGAAGCTTTCTTT
cdr3_aa: CASSPRSEGGEEKNTEAFF
v_call: TRBV12-1
clone_size: NA
j_call: TRBJ1-1
d_call: NA

cdr3_nt: TGTGCCAGCAGCGCAGCCCTTAGACACAGGGGAGCGAACACTGAAGCTTTCTTT
cdr3_aa: CASSAALRHRGANTEAFF
v_call: TRBV9
clone_size: once
j_call: TRBJ1-1
d_call: TRBD1

cdr3_nt: TGTGCCAGCAGCTTAGAATATAGCAATCAGCCCCAGCATTTT
cdr3_aa: CASSLEYSNQPQHF
v_call: TRBV7-9
clone_size: NA
j_call: TRBJ1-5
d_call: NA

cdr3_nt: TGTGCCAGCAGCACACACAATGAGCAGTTCTTC
cdr3_aa: CASSTHNEQFF
v_call: TRBV11-3
clone_size: NA
j_call: TRBJ2-1
d_call: NA

cdr3_nt: TGTGCCTGGAGTGTACCCGACAGGGGGAATCAGCCCCAGCATTTT
cdr3_aa: CAWSVPDRGNQPQHF
v_call: TRBV30
clone_size: NA
j_call: TRBJ1-5
d_call: TRBD1

cdr3_nt: TGTGCCAGTAGGCTTGACAGGTGGAACACTGAAGCTTTCTTT
cdr3_aa: CASRLDRWNTEAFF
v_call: TRBV19
clone_size: NA
j_call: TRBJ1-1
d_call: NA

cdr3_nt: TGCAGCGGGCGAGGGACAGCCCAGGGTCCTGAAGCTTTCTTT
cdr3_aa: CSGRGTAQGPEAFF
v_call: TRBV29-1
clone_size: NA
j_call: TRBJ1-1
d_call: TRBD1

cdr3_nt: TGTGCCAGCAGCAGACGGGACAGGGGTTACGAGCAGTACTTC
cdr3_aa: CASSRRDRGYEQYF
v_call: TRBV7-2
clone_size: NA
j_call: TRBJ2-7
d_call: TRBD1

cdr3_nt: TGTGCCAGCAGCGCCGGGACAGGGCGGACCTTC
cdr3_aa: CASSAGTGRTF
v_call: TRBV6-4
clone_size: NA
j_call: TRBJ1-2
d_call: TRBD1

cdr3_nt: TGTGCCAGCAGCTCCGGGGAGTTTTATCAGCCCCAGCATTTT
cdr3_aa: CASSSGEFYQPQHF
v_call: TRBV7-9
clone_size: NA
j_call: TRBJ1-5
d_call: NA

cdr3_nt: TGTGCCAGCAGTTTAATCGACAGGGCTGGCTACACCTTC
cdr3_aa: CASSLIDRAGYTF
v_call: TRBV6-5
clone_size: NA
j_call: TRBJ1-2
d_call: TRBD1

cdr3_nt: TGTGCCAGCAGCCTTAGGGGTGGAGAGACCCAGTACTTC
cdr3_aa: CASSLRGGETQYF
v_call: TRBV3-1/TRBV3-2
clone_size: NA
j_call: TRBJ2-5
d_call: NA

cdr3_nt: TGCGCCAGCAGTCCAAGGACAGGGGGTAATGGCTACACCTTC
cdr3_aa: CASSPRTGGNGYTF
v_call: TRBV5-1
clone_size: once
j_call: TRBJ1-2
d_call: TRBD1

cdr3_nt: TGTGCCAGCAGCTTAATCGGGTCAGGGGTCGACACTGAAGCTTTCTTT
cdr3_aa: CASSLIGSGVDTEAFF
v_call: TRBV7-8
clone_size: NA
j_call: TRBJ1-1
d_call: NA

cdr3_nt: TGTGCCAGCAGCACGGACAGCTCCTACGAGCAGTACTTC
cdr3_aa: CASSTDSSYEQYF
v_call: TRBV6-5
clone_size: NA
j_call: TRBJ2-7
d_call: NA

cdr3_nt: TGTGCCAGTCGACGCCCAGGGATGAACACTGAAGCTTTCTTT
cdr3_aa: CASRRPGMNTEAFF
v_call: TRBV19
clone_size: NA
j_call: TRBJ1-1
d_call: NA

cdr3_nt: TGTGCCTGGAGTGTCAACTACGAGCAGTACTTC
cdr3_aa: CAWSVNYEQYF
v_call: TRBV30
clone_size: NA
j_call: TRBJ2-7
d_call: NA

cdr3_nt: TGTGCCAGCAGCTTAATGAGACAGATTAACTATGGCTACACCTTC
cdr3_aa: CASSLMRQINYGYTF
v_call: TRBV7-2
clone_size: NA
j_call: TRBJ1-2
d_call: NA

cdr3_nt: TGTGCCAGCAGAGAGGACAGGGGGCTCATCTATGGCTACACCTTC
cdr3_aa: CASREDRGLIYGYTF
v_call: TRBV5-4
clone_size: once
j_call: TRBJ1-2
d_call: TRBD1

cdr3_nt: TGTGCCACCAGTGGGGGGGGACTCGGCAATCAGCCCCAGCATTTT
cdr3_aa: CATSGGGLGNQPQHF
v_call: TRBV24-1
clone_size: NA
j_call: TRBJ1-5
d_call: NA

cdr3_nt: TGCGCCAGCAGCTTCCCCAGTACCCGCGAGACCCAGTACTTC
cdr3_aa: CASSFPSTRETQYF
v_call: TRBV5-1
clone_size: NA
j_call: TRBJ2-5
d_call: NA

cdr3_nt: TGTGCCAGCAGCTTATTGCTGCGTATCGAGCCCCAGCATTTT
cdr3_aa: CASSLLLRIEPQHF
v_call: TRBV7-8
clone_size: NA
j_call: TRBJ1-5
d_call: NA

cdr3_nt: TGCGCCAGCAATGAGGGAGGGGAGCAAGAGACCCAGTACTTC
cdr3_aa: CASNEGGEQETQYF
v_call: TRBV5-1
clone_size: once
j_call: TRBJ2-5
d_call: TRBD2

cdr3_nt: TGTGCCAGCAGCCTCCCACCAGCGGGGGGTAGAGAGACCCAGTACTTC
cdr3_aa: CASSLPPAGGRETQYF
v_call: TRBV5-6
clone_size: NA
j_call: TRBJ2-5
d_call: TRBD2

cdr3_nt: TGTGCCAGCAGCTTAGAGGCGGGGGGCTACGAGCAGTACTTC
cdr3_aa: CASSLEAGGYEQYF
v_call: TRBV7-9
clone_size: NA
j_call: TRBJ2-7
d_call: TRBD2

cdr3_nt: TGTGCCAGCAGTTCGCTAGCGGGGGGAACCACAGATACGCAGTATTTT
cdr3_aa: CASSSLAGGTTDTQYF
v_call: TRBV28
clone_size: NA
j_call: TRBJ2-3
d_call: TRBD2

cdr3_nt: TGTGCCAGCAGCCCCGGGACTCGCTACGAGCAGTACTTC
cdr3_aa: CASSPGTRYEQYF
v_call: TRBV9
clone_size: NA
j_call: TRBJ2-7
d_call: NA

cdr3_nt: TGTGCCAGCAGCTTAGTGACAACTCAAGAGACCCAGTACTTC
cdr3_aa: CASSLVTTQETQYF
v_call: TRBV11-2
clone_size: once
j_call: TRBJ2-5
d_call: NA

cdr3_nt: TGTGCCAGCAGCCCCGGGGACAGGTTCATCTATGGCTACACCTTC
cdr3_aa: CASSPGDRFIYGYTF
v_call: TRBV9
clone_size: once
j_call: TRBJ1-2
d_call: TRBD1

cdr3_nt: TGCGCCAGCAGCCAAGGACAGCACAATGAAAAACTGTTTTTT
cdr3_aa: CASSQGQHNEKLFF
v_call: TRBV4-1
clone_size: NA
j_call: TRBJ1-4
d_call: NA

cdr3_nt: TGTGCCAGCAGCTTACCCCGGGACAGGGGAACAACTAATGAAAAACTGTTTTTT
cdr3_aa: CASSLPRDRGTTNEKLFF
v_call: TRBV7-2
clone_size: NA
j_call: TRBJ1-4
d_call: TRBD1

cdr3_nt: TGTGCCAGCTCACAGGGACAGATAGCCTACGAGCAGTACTTC
cdr3_aa: CASSQGQIAYEQYF
v_call: TRBV18
clone_size: NA
j_call: TRBJ2-7
d_call: TRBD1

cdr3_nt: TGTGCCAGCAGCTATCTTGACAGGGGTAGCGAGCAGTACTTC
cdr3_aa: CASSYLDRGSEQYF
v_call: TRBV6-5
clone_size: NA
j_call: TRBJ2-7
d_call: TRBD1

cdr3_nt: TGCAGTGCTAGGAGGAACTATGGCTACACCTTC
cdr3_aa: CSARRNYGYTF
v_call: TRBV20-1
clone_size: NA
j_call: TRBJ1-2
d_call: NA

cdr3_nt: TGTGCCAGCAGCCCCGCCCGGGGGAACAATGAGCAGTTCTTC
cdr3_aa: CASSPARGNNEQFF
v_call: TRBV13
clone_size: once
j_call: TRBJ2-1
d_call: NA

cdr3_nt: TGCGCCAGCAGGCCGAATACAGGGAACACTGAAGCTTTCTTT
cdr3_aa: CASRPNTGNTEAFF
v_call: TRBV5-1
clone_size: NA
j_call: TRBJ1-1
d_call: NA

cdr3_nt: TGTGCCAGCAGTCCCTACGACAGGGGGCCATATGGCTACACCTTC
cdr3_aa: CASSPYDRGPYGYTF
v_call: TRBV6-5
clone_size: NA
j_call: TRBJ1-2
d_call: TRBD1

cdr3_nt: TGTGCCAGCAGGAATCCACAGGGGTTGGGAGATCAGCCCCAGCATTTT
cdr3_aa: CASRNPQGLGDQPQHF
v_call: TRBV2
clone_size: few
j_call: TRBJ1-5
d_call: TRBD1

cdr3_nt: TGTGCCTCCGGCGGGATCAGAACAGATACGCAGTATTTT
cdr3_aa: CASGGIRTDTQYF
v_call: TRBV9
clone_size: NA
j_call: TRBJ2-3
d_call: NA

cdr3_nt: TGTGCCAGCAGCCCCCGGGGGAGCTCCTACAATGAGCAGTTCTTC
cdr3_aa: CASSPRGSSYNEQFF
v_call: TRBV9
clone_size: NA
j_call: TRBJ2-1
d_call: NA

cdr3_nt: TGTGCCAGCAGCCCGACAGGGACCTTCTATGGCTACACCTTC
cdr3_aa: CASSPTGTFYGYTF
v_call: TRBV5-6
clone_size: NA
j_call: TRBJ1-2
d_call: TRBD1